A selection of T cell receptor beta chains follows, all from one sample in a study of regulatory T cells in long-lasting Graves disease. Via MiXCR, TCRdb re-called the multiplex PCR reads, giving one row per CDR3 protein. The repertoire includes over 300,000 distinct CDR3 sequences, 15% to 20% of them detected once, and 29% sits in the top ten. Material: peripheral blood mononuclear cells (PBMCs), obtained when the disease was refractory, from a patient treated with antithyroid drugs. The receptors here all came from a female donor with Graves disease. Each CDR3 is given without its conserved first and last residue.

TRBJ1-2	TRBV30	AWTRQGDYGYT
TRBJ1-6	TRBV6-5	ASSYRGNNSPLH
TRBJ2-7	TRBV2	ASSGASGDHYEQY
TRBJ1-5	TRBV19	ASSMRRDSNQPQH
TRBJ1-4	TRBV6-1	ASRVDRGEKLF
TRBJ2-6	TRBV12-3/TRBV12-4	ASRGGGRANVLT
TRBJ1-2	TRBV5-1	ASSIDRVGGYT
TRBJ2-4	TRBV7-2	ASSLGGTVKNIQY
TRBJ2-3	TRBV9	ASSVVSLDSGVGDTQY
TRBJ2-5	TRBV6-2/TRBV6-3	ASRPLGRETQY
TRBJ1-2	TRBV12-3/TRBV12-4	ASSLSEGGYMGRGFGYT
TRBJ2-6	TRBV6-5	ASSYSLGYGANVLT
TRBJ2-7	TRBV2	ASSDPLERRAKEQY
TRBJ1-2	TRBV9	ASSVGDRQGHYGYT
TRBJ1-3	TRBV6-2/TRBV6-3	ASRLAGPTGNTIY
TRBJ2-2	TRBV27	ATRRGRSNTGELF
TRBJ1-5	TRBV27	ASSFQGVRNQPQH
TRBJ1-1	TRBV5-1	ASSETQVSNTEAF
TRBJ2-2	TRBV2	ASKRQGNTGELF
TRBJ2-1	TRBV20-1	SARLKQGLKYNEQF
TRBJ1-5	TRBV7-2	ASSADRDQPQH
TRBJ2-7	TRBV6-1	ASRSPGRGDRYEQY
TRBJ2-7	TRBV3-1	ASSHRQGPAYEQY
TRBJ2-2	TRBV10-3	AISEWTSGSPPMANTGELF
TRBJ2-2	TRBV27	ASSLGQGTSGTGELF
TRBJ2-2	TRBV12-5	ASGAGQVSDPGELF
TRBJ2-2	TRBV5-1	ASSRDRANTGELF
TRBJ2-2	TRBV6-2/TRBV6-3	ASRPYQATGELF
TRBJ1-4	TRBV5-1	ASSTGQVLEKLF
TRBJ1-1	TRBV6-1	ASMSGFTGNTEAF
TRBJ1-5	TRBV27	ASSLSLHKPQH
TRBJ1-6	TRBV14	ASSANHRNSPLH
TRBJ2-7	TRBV4-3	ASSQVQGSEQY
TRBJ2-5	TRBV28	ASSSTSAVSWETQY
TRBJ1-2	TRBV7-3	ASSDQGGYGYT
TRBJ1-2	TRBV3-1	ASSQDYRGDGYT
TRBJ1-2	TRBV7-3	ASSLWGGSQANYGYT
TRBJ2-5	TRBV7-9	ASSPRDRLQETQY
TRBJ2-2	TRBV6-1	ACAPSTGELF
TRBJ1-1	TRBV6-1	ASTLQVRAEAF
TRBJ2-5	TRBV12-3/TRBV12-4	ASSPPTVQETQY
TRBJ2-7	TRBV7-9	ASSVTPGVPHEQY